This T cell receptor (beta chain) was identified in a study of T-cell reconstitution after alpha-beta-depleted transplantation in children (dated by TCRdb to the mid-2010s). Notes on the research overall: Using TCR repertoire profiling, the study followed T-cell immune reconstitution in a quantitative way in children after TCRalphabeta/CD19-depleted allogeneic hematopoietic cell transplantation. Study-wide findings and limitations: In some patients, the high TCRbeta diversity seen at day 60 was put down to recipient T cells and intrathymic progenitors that had survived conditioning. Hyperexpanded clone frequencies declined over subsequent months; after one year, T-cell counts and TCRbeta diversity were mostly attributed to newly produced T cells. Apparently early alphabetaT-cell count recovery about two months after transplant reportedly relied on only several hundred rapidly expanded clones derived from non-depleted graft cells.

The sample's treatment or condition label, decoded: allogeneic hematopoietic cell transplantation with graft depleted of TCRalphabeta T cells and CD19 B cells. TCRalphabeta/CD19-depleted allogeneic hematopoietic cell grafts were given to the transplant recipients, all of whom were children. Library method: PCR. Sequencing was carried out with an Illumina HiSeq 2500. TCR library preparation used molecular barcoding, with unique molecular identifiers applied to normalize quantification of the TCRbeta repertoire. TCRdb ran its own pipeline on the public reads, namely fastp trimming at Q25 and MiXCR clone calling, and kept in-frame beta chains. Rows with one shared CDR3 protein collapse into an entry with the most common genes and DNA. The sample table records hundreds of thousands of distinct CDR3 sequences; roughly 13% of these occur just once. The ten largest clones capture 0.79% of the sample. Between the V and J ends, shortened by 5 bases and 5 bases respectively, the junction contains 12 bases. CDR3 length: 13 amino acids, cysteine to phenylalanine. The read is trimmed to its CDR3 DNA, 39 bases read in frame from base 1.

This clonotype appeared many times. Its antigen target is currently unknown. No much larger clone is present one base from it, and per-base qualities are unavailable. The source material was PBMCs, sampled before TCRalphabeta/CD19-depleted stem cell transplant. The sequence joins TRBV12-3 or TRBV12-4 to TRBJ2-5; matching of 6 bases hints at TRBD2 as the D gene. The receptor comes from a girl aged 2 to 9 with congenital amegakaryocytic thrombocytopenia, due to receive a stem cell transplant. The CDR3 in this case is CASSRRAQETQYF. The nucleotides are TGTGCCAGCAGTAGGAGGGCACAGGAGACCCAGTACTTC.